This TCR beta chain was identified in a study of OX40 agonist ivuxolimab in advanced cancers. Sequencing was performed with immunoSEQ multiplex PCR; in TCRdb, only in-frame clones are kept and a portion is missing. The repertoire holds approximately 82,000 clones, approximately 90% seen once, with approximately 1.9% in the top ten. Per the germline V gene, CDR1 is SGHRS and CDR2 is YFSETQ. V was trimmed by 3 bases and J by 5 bases, leaving 14 bases between them. The CDR3 length is 14 residues. The TCR was taken from an adult with an advanced solid tumor such as melanoma, head and neck, liver or kidney cancer. The sequences come from CD4+ or CD8+ T cells sorted from blood, collected in a trial of the OX40 agonist ivuxolimab. The gene calls are TRBV5-1 and TRBJ2-5; D is perhaps TRBD1 or TRBD2 (5 bases each). The CDR3 sequence: CASSYDWGSETQYF. The CDR3 DNA sequence: TGCGCCAGCAGCTACGACTGGGGGTCCGAGACCCAGTACTTC. Complete variable domain (other parts from reference TRBV5-1 and TRBJ2-5): KAGVTQTPRYLIKTRGQQVTLSCSPISGHRSVSWYQQTPGQGLQFLFEYFSETQRNKGNFPGRFSGRQFSNSRSEMNVSTLELGDSALYLCASSYDWGSETQYFGPGTRLLVL.